This TCR beta chain appears in the sequencing data of a study of cytomegalovirus exposure and HLA in healthy donors (dated by TCRdb to the late 2010s). Context from the whole study: In an earlier analysis of roughly 590 of the donors, under 300 Gb of sequence data and 90 million to 130 million unique TCR beta sequences from 150 million to 200 million T cells were reported. In addition to the first cohort of around 670 subjects, a separate validation cohort of 120 different subjects was used. The genetic ancestry cluster associated with self-reported Caucasian donors included 65% to 90% of the 398 genotyped donors. All discovery cohort repertoires had been generated using a single sequencing platform. In a later analysis, previously published TCR beta repertoires from 666 donors were re-analyzed and high-resolution HLA genotyping was added so that TCR occurrence patterns could be studied. The study combined high-throughput TCR immunosequencing, statistical association of individual TCRs with disease status, and machine learning to predict cytomegalovirus infection status. Across around 400 genotyped donors of the cohort, an average of approximately 240,000 unique TCR beta nucleotide sequences per donor were sequenced, and around 19% of those sequences were non-productive. The study profiled the T cell repertoires of 500 to 800 subjects by immunosequencing and related them to cytomegalovirus serostatus. An earlier analysis of fewer than 700 of the donors applied high-throughput TCR beta sequencing to assess whether each TCR beta V gene segment acted as functional or pseudogenic. HLA typing included class I and class II loci at four-digit resolution. A later genetic analysis took genome-wide SNP genotypes for about three fifths of the 666 donors and used that subset as a discovery cohort. Because of strong linkage in the cohort, roughly five DR-DQ haplotypes were treated as single units for association and clustering. An early release that covered some 630 HLA-typed donors contained approximately 300 gigabases of sequencing data and some 87 million unique TCR sequences. Rather than drawing on any new phenotypic data, the later analysis identified candidate immune exposures from TCR beta sequences and the way those sequences occurred across donors. Donor age, sex, ethnicity and CMV serostatus were compiled together with the repertoire data. The study was designed to test whether signatures of past pathogen exposure could be identified by cataloging public T cell receptors. The number of donors typed differed by locus, with about 629-640 for A, B, C, DRB1 and DQB1, over 500 for DQA1, nearly 610 for DPA1, and some 440 for DPB1.

The receptor library was made with the immunoSEQ multiplex PCR assay. For the multiplex PCR, a mixture combining 60 forward primers for TCR Vbeta segments and 13 reverse primers for TCR Jbeta segments was used. A multiplex PCR assay on genomic DNA amplified the CDR3 region of rearranged TCR beta genes. The Illumina HiSeq System was used to sequence the amplified TCR beta libraries as 87-base-pair reads. The study's processing was this. A later analysis counted approximately 84 million unique TCR beta chains across the 690 or so repertoires, and 10 million to 11 million of these chains were shared by at least two donors. Raw reads were error-corrected and collapsed into unique sequences with a nearest-neighbor algorithm that merged closely related sequences to remove PCR and sequencing errors. To assign V, D and J gene segments, CDR3 sequences were aligned to IMGT reference sequences. For a sequence to be retained, a match of at least six nucleotides was required to both a V gene segment and a J gene segment. Rearrangements were called productive when the CDR3 lacked stop codons and stayed in frame with V and J; all others were non-productive. Following IMGT convention, CDR3 was defined as the stretch from the second conserved V-encoded cysteine to the conserved J-encoded phenylalanine. Sequences without an unambiguous match to a single V gene segment were excluded from the earlier analysis of 500 to 700 of the donors. In an earlier analysis of 587 of the donors, a V segment was called functional when productive rearrangements were above 56.7%, and segregating when the standard deviation between donors exceeded 5%. A statistical classification framework was developed to diagnose cytomegalovirus status using the catalog of TCR beta chain sequences. In a later analysis, TCR nucleotide sequences were compared against IMGT/GENE-DB human TR gene sequences so that V and J genes could be assigned. In a later analysis, CDR3 sequences and most-parsimonious VDJ recombination scenarios were assigned using the TCRdist pipeline. In a later analysis, each TCR beta chain was defined by its CDR3 amino acid sequence together with its V-gene family, and reads lacking a unique V-gene family were excluded. In a later analysis, around 600 highly shared, low-generation-probability nucleotide sequences were removed to address suspected cross-contamination and a sequencing artifact. A later analysis calculated a clonal expansion index for each public chain from normalized within-repertoire ranks of inferred template counts. In a later analysis, generation probabilities were computed with a VDJ recombination model fitted to out-of-frame rearrangements, and the resulting probabilities were checked against IGoR. Hypergeometric tests were used in a later analysis to score TCR-TCR, TCR-HLA and TCR-CMV co-occurrence, with a repertoire-size bias correction applied to the TCR pairs. False discovery rates were estimated in a later analysis by permuting HLA or CMV assignments 20 times. In a later analysis, co-occurring TCRs were grouped with DBSCAN, and TCRdist sequence similarity was added when clustering was performed within HLA-allele-positive subsets. Repertoires with fewer than 30,000 or more than 120,000 public chains were left out of co-occurrence clustering, as were about 5 repertoires with anomalous nucleotide sharing. TCRdb took over this immuneACCESS table, retaining in-frame rearrangements with V and J assigned. Such tables are incomplete; in checked studies, under half of the missing clones stem from an unresolved V gene, and the remainder is unexplained. For V, J and clone size, that table is used; D and trimming come from the DNA. This sample is represented by more than 95,000 clones; approximately 78% of them were singletons. The biggest ten clones account for just under 6.5% of the sample.

The cohort comprised under 700 healthy bone marrow donors. At the time of sampling, every cohort member was nominally healthy, though immune exposures that went unrecorded were likely present. The donor was CMV seronegative and belonged to the group of 352 seronegative cohort members. A peripheral blood sample was provided by each donor, and peripheral blood mononuclear cells were used for TCR beta sequencing. The Qiagen DNeasy Blood Extraction Kit was used to extract genomic DNA from the blood cell samples. Broad study findings and their caveats: In a later genetic analysis, a missense DCLRE1C variant was associated with V-gene and J-gene trimming of TCR beta chains, and the association was replicated in an independent cohort. Specific HLA alleles were associated with roughly 16,000 TCR beta sequences at a false discovery rate of 0.05 in a later analysis. A further reported finding was that TCR beta sequences accurately predicted the HLA-A and HLA-B alleles for most subjects in the first cohort. Roughly uniform sequencing depth across donors was assumed in presence/absence analyses, although this assumption may not hold. Because some donors lacked HLA typing at each locus, the association tests relied only on the typed subset. According to a later genetic analysis, donors in an Asian-associated ancestry cluster had fewer N-insertions in productive TCRs than the approximately 700-donor mean. A total of 150 to 200 TCR beta chains were listed by the study as associated with cytomegalovirus. In a later analysis, most CMV-associated TCR beta chains were found to appear HLA-restricted, with HLA associations seemingly driven largely by CMV exposure. Cytomegalovirus status was reported to be diagnosed by the classifier with high specificity and sensitivity in both the original and validation cohorts. In vitro tests confirmed that a few of the cytomegalovirus-associated TCR beta chains recognize cytomegalovirus antigens. The authors suggested that the approach could potentially be generalized to other disease states and immunological phenotypes. A later analysis found that HLA-associated TCR beta chains were more clonally expanded and had lower generation probabilities than equally common non-associated chains. Because the 87-base-pair reads could not distinguish some IMGT-functional V segments, including TRBV6-2 and TRBV6-3, those segments were excluded. While some public TCRs were present in many individuals, most TCR sequences turned up only very rarely across donors. A cluster of highly shared sequence variants was judged likely to represent a technical artifact of the sequencing pipeline. When HLA alleles, especially DR and DQ, strongly co-occurred, TCR associations were difficult to assign to individual alleles. This cohort had only TCR beta chains sequenced, and the lack of alpha or paired-chain data limited which features could be detected. In an earlier analysis of some 640 of the donors, most TCR beta V segments were observed in productive rearrangements about 90% or about 30% of the time, broadly matching IMGT annotations. Over 15 rarely observed V segments, including chromosome 9 orphons, were excluded from the earlier analysis of some 590 of the donors because counts were too low. A later analysis found that TCR association rates varied across HLA loci, with DRB1 alleles showing the most associated TCRs and HLA-C alleles the fewest. Several of the top co-occurrence clusters appeared to be linked to parvovirus B19, influenza, CMV and Epstein-Barr virus, according to a later analysis. Linkage disequilibrium might explain the correlated functional status among segregating V segments, but an unknown experimental factor could not be ruled out. The only immune exposure information available for the cohort was CMV serostatus.

The CDR3 covers 13 residues, taking in both the cysteine and the phenylalanine. CDR3 DNA is the only sequence kept; it has 39 bases, read in frame from the first base. The germline V gene yields MDHEN for CDR1 and SYDVKM for CDR2. Between the V and J ends, shortened by 8 bases and 4 bases respectively, the junction contains 14 bases. Concerning this clone: The clone's antigen remains unknown. No much larger clone exists at a distance of one base, and base qualities are not known.

Sequencing was carried out using PBMCs. This chain is built from TRBV28 and TRBJ2-5, and the D gene may be TRBD2, 6 bases matching. The sequence was obtained from a woman aged 40-49 years in good health and CMV-seronegative. Here the CDR3 is given as CASSWGVRETQYF. The nucleotide sequence is given as TGTGCCAGCTCCTGGGGGGTAAGAGAGACCCAGTACTTC.